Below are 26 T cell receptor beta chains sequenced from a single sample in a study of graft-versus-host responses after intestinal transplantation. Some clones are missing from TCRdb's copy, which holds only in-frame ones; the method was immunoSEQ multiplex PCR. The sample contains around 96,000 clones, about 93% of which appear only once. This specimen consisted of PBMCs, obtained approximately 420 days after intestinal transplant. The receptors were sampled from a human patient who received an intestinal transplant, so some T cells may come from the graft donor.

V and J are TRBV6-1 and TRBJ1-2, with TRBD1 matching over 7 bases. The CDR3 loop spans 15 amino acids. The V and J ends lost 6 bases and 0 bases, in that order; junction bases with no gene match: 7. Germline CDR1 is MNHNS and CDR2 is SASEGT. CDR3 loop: CASSAGQASNYGYTF. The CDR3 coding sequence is TGTGCCAGCAGCGCCGGACAGGCTTCTAACTATGGCTACACCTTC.

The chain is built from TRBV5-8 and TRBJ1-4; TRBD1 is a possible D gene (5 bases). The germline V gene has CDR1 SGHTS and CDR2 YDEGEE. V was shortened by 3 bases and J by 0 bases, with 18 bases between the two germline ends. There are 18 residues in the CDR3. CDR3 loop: CASSSGRLDGATNEKLFF. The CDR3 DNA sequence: TGTGCCAGCAGCTCGGGACGCCTTGACGGGGCAACTAATGAAAAACTGTTTTTT.

CDR3 nucleotide sequence: TGTGCCAGCAGTACCAGGACGGCAAACTATGGCTACACCTTC. Translation gives CASSTRTANYGYTF. The chain employs TRBV27 and TRBJ1-2; D gene unclear. The germline V and J ends were trimmed by 5 bases and 2 bases, with 12 bases remaining between them. The CDR3 sequence is 14 residues long. CDR1 and CDR2 (germline): MNHEY, SMNVEV (reference sequence).

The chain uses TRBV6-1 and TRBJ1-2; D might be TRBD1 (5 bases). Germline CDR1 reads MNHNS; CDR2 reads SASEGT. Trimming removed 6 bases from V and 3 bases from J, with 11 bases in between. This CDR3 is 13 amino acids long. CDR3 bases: TGTGCCAGCAGCGACCGGGACTACTATGGCTACACCTTC. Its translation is CASSDRDYYGYTF.

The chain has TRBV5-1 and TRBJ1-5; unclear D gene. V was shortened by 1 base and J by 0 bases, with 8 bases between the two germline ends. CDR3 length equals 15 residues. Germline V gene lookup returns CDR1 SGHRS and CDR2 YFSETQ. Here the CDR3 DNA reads TGCGCCAGCAGCTTGTGGCCTTATAGCAATCAGCCCCAGCATTTT. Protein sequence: CASSLWPYSNQPQHF.

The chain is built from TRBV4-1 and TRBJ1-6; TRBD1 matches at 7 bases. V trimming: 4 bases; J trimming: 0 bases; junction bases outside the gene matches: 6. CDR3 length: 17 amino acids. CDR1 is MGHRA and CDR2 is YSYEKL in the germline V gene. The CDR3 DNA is TGCGCCAGCAGCCTCCGGACAGGAGACTCCTATAATTCACCCCTCCACTTT. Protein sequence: CASSLRTGDSYNSPLHF.

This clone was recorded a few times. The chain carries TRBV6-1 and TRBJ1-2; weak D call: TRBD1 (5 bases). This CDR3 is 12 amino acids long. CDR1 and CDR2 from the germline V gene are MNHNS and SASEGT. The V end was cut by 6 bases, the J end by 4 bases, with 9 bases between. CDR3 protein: CASRTVTYGYTF. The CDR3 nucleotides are TGTGCCAGCAGGACAGTGACCTATGGCTACACCTTC.

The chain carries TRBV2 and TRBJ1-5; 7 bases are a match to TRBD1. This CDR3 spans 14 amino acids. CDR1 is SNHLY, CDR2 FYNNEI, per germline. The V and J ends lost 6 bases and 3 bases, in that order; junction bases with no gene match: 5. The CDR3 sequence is CASRGDSNNQPQHF. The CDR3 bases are TGTGCCAGCAGGGGGGACAGCAACAATCAGCCCCAGCATTTT.

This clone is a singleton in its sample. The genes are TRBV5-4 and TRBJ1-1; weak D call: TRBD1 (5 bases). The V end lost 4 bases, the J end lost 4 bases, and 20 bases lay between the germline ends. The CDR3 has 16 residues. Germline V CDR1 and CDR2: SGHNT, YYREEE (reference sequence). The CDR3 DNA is TGTGCCAGCAGCACACCCCTGGGGGTGGGGGGCACTGAAGCTTTCTTT. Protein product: CASSTPLGVGGTEAFF.

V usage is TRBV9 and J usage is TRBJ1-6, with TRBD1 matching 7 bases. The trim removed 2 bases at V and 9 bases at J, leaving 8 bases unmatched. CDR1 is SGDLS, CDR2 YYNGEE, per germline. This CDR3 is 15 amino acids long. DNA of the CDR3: TGTGCCAGCAGCGTCGGGGGGGACAGCAGTTCACCCCTCCACTTT. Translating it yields CASSVGGDSSSPLHF. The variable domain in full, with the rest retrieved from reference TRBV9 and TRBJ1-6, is DSGVTQTPKHLITATGQRVTLRCSPRSGDLSVYWYQQSLDQGLQFLIQYYNGEERAKGNILERFSAQQFPDLHSELNLSSLELGDSALYFCASSVGGDSSSPLHFGNGTRLTVT.

CDR3: CASSAAGPGGPLNTEAFF. CDR3 coding DNA: TGTGCCAGCAGCGCCGCGGGCCCAGGGGGCCCACTGAACACTGAAGCTTTCTTT. The chain couples TRBV9 to TRBJ1-1; 8 nucleotides align to TRBD1. Germline values: CDR1 SGDLS, CDR2 YYNGEE. This CDR3 region has 18 residues. Trimming cost V 3 bases and J 0 bases; bases outside gene matches: 13. Variable domain in full (rest from reference TRBV9 and TRBJ1-1): DSGVTQTPKHLITATGQRVTLRCSPRSGDLSVYWYQQSLDQGLQFLIQYYNGEERAKGNILERFSAQQFPDLHSELNLSSLELGDSALYFCASSAAGPGGPLNTEAFFGQGTRLTVV.

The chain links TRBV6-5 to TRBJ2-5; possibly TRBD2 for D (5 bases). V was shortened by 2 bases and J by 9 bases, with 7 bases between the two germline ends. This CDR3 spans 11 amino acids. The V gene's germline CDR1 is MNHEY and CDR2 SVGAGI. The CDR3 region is CASSYGRAQYF. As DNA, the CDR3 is TGTGCCAGCAGTTACGGGCGGGCCCAGTACTTC.

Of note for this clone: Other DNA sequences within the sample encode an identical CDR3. The DNA for the CDR3 is TGTGCCAGCAGTGCCAGAGACAGCTCGAGGAATTCACCCCTCCACTTT. Encoded protein: CASSARDSSRNSPLHF. The chain joins TRBV6-1 to TRBJ1-6; possibly TRBD1 for D (5 bases). This CDR3 has 16 amino acids. The germline V gene encodes CDR1 MNHNS and CDR2 SASEGT. Trimming took off 4 bases at V and 7 bases at J, with 17 bases between the two ends.

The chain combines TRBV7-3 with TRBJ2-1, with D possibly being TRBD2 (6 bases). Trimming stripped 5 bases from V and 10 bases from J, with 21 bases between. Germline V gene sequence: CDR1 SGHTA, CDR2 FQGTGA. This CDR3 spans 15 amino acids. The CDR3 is CASSKEATGTYEQFF. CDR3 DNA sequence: TGTGCCAGCAGCAAAGAGGCGACGGGGACTTACGAGCAGTTCTTC.

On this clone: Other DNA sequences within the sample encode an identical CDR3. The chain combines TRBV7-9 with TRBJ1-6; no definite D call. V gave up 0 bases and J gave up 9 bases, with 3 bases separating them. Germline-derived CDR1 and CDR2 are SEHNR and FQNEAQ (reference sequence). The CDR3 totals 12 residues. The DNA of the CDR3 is TGTGCCAGCAGCTTAGCGGCTTCACCCCTCCACTTT. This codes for CASSLAASPLHF.

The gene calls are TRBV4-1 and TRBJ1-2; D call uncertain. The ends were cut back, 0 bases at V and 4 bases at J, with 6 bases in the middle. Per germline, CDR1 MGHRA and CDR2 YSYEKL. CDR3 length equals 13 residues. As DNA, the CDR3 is TGCGCCAGCAGCCAAGATGGTCGCTATGGCTACACCTTC. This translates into CASSQDGRYGYTF.

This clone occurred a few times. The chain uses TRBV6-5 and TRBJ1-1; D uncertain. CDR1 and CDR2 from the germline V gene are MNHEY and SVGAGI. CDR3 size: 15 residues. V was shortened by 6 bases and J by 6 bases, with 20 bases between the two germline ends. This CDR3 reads CASSPRPESPPEAFF. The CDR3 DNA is TGTGCCAGCAGCCCCCGTCCAGAGAGTCCGCCTGAAGCTTTCTTT.

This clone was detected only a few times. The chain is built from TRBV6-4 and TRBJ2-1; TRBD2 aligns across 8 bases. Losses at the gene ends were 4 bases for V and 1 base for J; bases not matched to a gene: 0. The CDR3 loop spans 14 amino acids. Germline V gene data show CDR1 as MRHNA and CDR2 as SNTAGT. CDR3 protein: CASSAGGSYNEQFF. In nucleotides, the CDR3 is TGTGCCAGCAGTGCGGGGGGGTCCTACAATGAGCAGTTCTTC.

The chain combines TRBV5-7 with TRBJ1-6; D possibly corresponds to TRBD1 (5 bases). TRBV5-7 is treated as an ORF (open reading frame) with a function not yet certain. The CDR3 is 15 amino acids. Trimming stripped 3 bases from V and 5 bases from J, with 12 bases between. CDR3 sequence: CASSWGETDNSPLHF. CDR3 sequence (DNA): TGTGCCAGCAGCTGGGGGGAGACGGATAATTCACCCCTCCACTTT.

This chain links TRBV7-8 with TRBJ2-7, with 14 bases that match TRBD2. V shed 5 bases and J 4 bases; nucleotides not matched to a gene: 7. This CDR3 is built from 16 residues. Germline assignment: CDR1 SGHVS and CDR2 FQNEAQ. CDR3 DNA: TGTGCCAGCAGCCGGACTAGCGGGGGGAATCTGTACGAGCAGTACTTC. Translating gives CASSRTSGGNLYEQYF.

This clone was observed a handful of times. This CDR3 reads CASRDRGLYSNQPQHF. The CDR3 coding sequence is TGTGCCAGCAGGGACAGGGGGCTCTATAGCAATCAGCCCCAGCATTTT. V usage is TRBV27 and J usage is TRBJ1-5, with 11 bases fitting TRBD1. The CDR3 extends over 16 amino acids. The germline V gene has CDR1 MNHEY and CDR2 SMNVEV (reference sequence). The ends lost 6 bases at V and 0 bases at J; junction bases unmatched: 4.

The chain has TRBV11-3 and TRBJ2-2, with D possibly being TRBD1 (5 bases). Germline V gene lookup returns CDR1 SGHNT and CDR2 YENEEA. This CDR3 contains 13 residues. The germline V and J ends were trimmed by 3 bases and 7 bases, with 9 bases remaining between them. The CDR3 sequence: CASSFYRGGELFF. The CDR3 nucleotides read TGTGCCAGCAGCTTCTATAGGGGCGGGGAGCTGTTTTTT.

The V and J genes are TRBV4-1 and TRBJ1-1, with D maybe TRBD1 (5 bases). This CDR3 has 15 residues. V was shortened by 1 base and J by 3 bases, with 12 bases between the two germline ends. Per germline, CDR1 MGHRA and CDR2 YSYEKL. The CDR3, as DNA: TGCGCCAGCAGCCAAGGGGACGGGATAGACACTGAAGCTTTCTTT. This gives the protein CASSQGDGIDTEAFF.

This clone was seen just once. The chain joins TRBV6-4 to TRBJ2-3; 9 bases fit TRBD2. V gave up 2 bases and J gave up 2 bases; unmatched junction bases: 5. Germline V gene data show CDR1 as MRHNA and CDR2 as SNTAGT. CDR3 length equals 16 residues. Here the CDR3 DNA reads TGTGCCAGCAGTGACGGGGCTAGCGGGGTCACAGATACGCAGTATTTT. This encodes CASSDGASGVTDTQYF.

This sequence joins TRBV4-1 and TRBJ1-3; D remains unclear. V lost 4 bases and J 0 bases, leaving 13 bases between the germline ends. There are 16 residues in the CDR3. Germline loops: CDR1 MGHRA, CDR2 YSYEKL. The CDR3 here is CASSRGGLISGNTIYF. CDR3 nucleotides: TGCGCCAGCAGCCGCGGTGGCCTGATCTCTGGAAACACCATATATTTT.

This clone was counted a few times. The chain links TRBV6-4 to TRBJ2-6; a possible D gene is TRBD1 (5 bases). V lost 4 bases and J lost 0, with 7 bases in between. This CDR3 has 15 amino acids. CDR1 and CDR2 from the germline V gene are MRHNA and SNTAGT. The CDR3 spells CASSAQASGANVLTF. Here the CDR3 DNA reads TGTGCCAGCAGTGCACAGGCCTCTGGGGCCAACGTCCTGACTTTC.